This entry features one T cell receptor beta chain sequence. Researchers took RNA transcripts and amplified the TCR beta CDR3 regions from them. HTBI primers were employed in a first-round RT-PCR of the TCR CDR3. In TCRdb, the multiplex PCR reads were re-called with MiXCR into one record per CDR3 protein. Of hundreds of thousands of distinct CDR3 sequences in the sample, 15% to 18% were seen once. Trimming took 10 bases from V and 8 from J, leaving 14 bases between them. The CDR3 has 11 residues. CDR1 and CDR2 from the germline V gene are MNHNS and SASEGT. This record belongs to a study of T cells in Graves' hyperthyroidism and ophthalmopathy. Hyperthyroidism in the patients, aged 18 to 65, was newly diagnosed and under 2 months in duration.

This clonotype originated in a woman between 18 and 29 years old with Graves' hyperthyroidism. This chain uses TRBV6-1 with TRBJ1-2, with D hard to call. What was sequenced was blood. The CDR3 reads CATRRDSGYTF. In DNA, the CDR3 is TGTGCCACCAGGAGAGATAGCGGCTACACCTTC.